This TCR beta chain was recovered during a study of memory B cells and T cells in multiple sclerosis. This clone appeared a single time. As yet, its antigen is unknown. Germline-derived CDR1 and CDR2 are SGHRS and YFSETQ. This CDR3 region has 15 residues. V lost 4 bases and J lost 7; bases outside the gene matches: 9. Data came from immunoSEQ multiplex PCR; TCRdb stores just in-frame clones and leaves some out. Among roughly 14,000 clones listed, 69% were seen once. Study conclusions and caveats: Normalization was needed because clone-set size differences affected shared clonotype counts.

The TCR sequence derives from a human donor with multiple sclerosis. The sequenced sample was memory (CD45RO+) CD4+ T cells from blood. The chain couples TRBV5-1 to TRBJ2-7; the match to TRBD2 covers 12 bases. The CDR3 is CASSVGTSGSAEQYF. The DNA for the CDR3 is TGCGCCAGCAGCGTAGGGACTAGCGGGTCGGCGGAGCAGTACTTC.